This passage covers 10 T cell receptor beta chains from one sample sequenced in a study of T cells after yellow fever vaccination. TCRdb ran MiXCR on the 5' RACE reads and lists one entry per CDR3 protein. The data contain 300,000 to 450,000 distinct CDR3 sequences, roughly 7.5% of them singletons. The input for sequencing was PBMCs, taken roughly seven weeks after the first yellow fever vaccination. The receptors were sampled from a man aged 18-30 years who received the YFV17D yellow fever vaccine.

This clonotype was counted many times. This rearrangement joins TRBV4-3 to TRBJ2-5; tentative D call: TRBD2 (5 bases). The CDR3 sequence is 15 residues long. V lost 4 bases to trimming and J lost 1 base, with 13 bases between them. Germline V gives CDR1 LGHNA, CDR2 YSLEER. The CDR3 DNA follows: TGCGCCAGCAGCCCGAGCTCCGGGGTCCAAGAGACCCAGTACTTC. Its protein product is CASSPSSGVQETQYF.

The chain couples TRBV18 to TRBJ2-3; 12 bases agree with TRBD2. This CDR3 is 16 amino acids long. CDR1 is KGHSH and CDR2 is LQKENI in the germline V gene. J was trimmed by 4 bases and V by 6 bases; bases with no gene match: 8. The CDR3 DNA reads as TGTGCCAGCTCGTCGACTAGCGGGGGCTTCGCAGATACGCAGTATTTT. Amino acid sequence: CASSSTSGGFADTQYF.

The chain uses TRBV20-1 and TRBJ2-7; 7 nucleotides agree with TRBD2. There are 14 residues in the CDR3. The J segment lost 0 bases and the V segment lost 3 bases, leaving 5 bases of the junction unmatched. In germline, CDR1 is DFQATT, CDR2 SNEGSKA (reference sequence). DNA of the CDR3: TGCAGTGCTAGTGGCGGGGGAAGCTCCTACGAGCAGTACGTC. As protein: CSASGGGSSYEQYV.

The table lists this clonotype with a few counts. The J gene is TRBJ2-5, the V gene TRBV7-2, with D possibly TRBD1 on 6 matching bases. Germline V gene lookup returns CDR1 SGHTA and CDR2 FQGNSA. Deletions cut 3 bases from V and 2 bases from J, with 10 bases between. The CDR3 runs 14 residues. Written as DNA, the CDR3 is TGTGCCAGCAGCTTTGGTGACAGGCAAGAGACCCAGTACTTC. Its protein is CASSFGDRQETQYF.

V is TRBV12-3 or TRBV12-4 and J is TRBJ1-2, with TRBD1 as a possible D gene (5 bases). V lost 5 bases and J 5 bases, leaving 9 bases between the germline ends. This CDR3 has 12 residues. The chain's CDR3 is CASSPREYGYTF. As DNA, the CDR3 is TGTGCCAGCAGTCCCAGGGAGTATGGCTACACCTTC.

This clonotype was counted between two and nine times. The V and J genes are TRBV6-1 and TRBJ1-2; D gene unclear. This CDR3 contains 14 residues. Germline V gene data show CDR1 as MNHNS and CDR2 as SASEGT. V was trimmed by 6 bases and J by 3 bases, leaving 14 bases between them. CDR3 bases: TGTGCCAGCAGCTCCCCCGGGCGGTACTATGGCTACACCTTC. Translating it yields CASSSPGRYYGYTF.

This clonotype was found a few times. The chain has TRBV7-2 and TRBJ2-3; 8 bases match TRBD2. This CDR3 is built from 14 residues. V was pared by 5 bases and J by 3 bases, with 4 bases of the junction left unmatched. Germline V lookup: CDR1 SGHTA, CDR2 FQGNSA. The CDR3 is CASSPGLVTDTQYF. The CDR3 DNA follows: TGTGCCAGCAGCCCGGGACTAGTGACAGATACGCAGTATTTT.

This clonotype was picked up a small number of times. The V call is TRBV4-3, the J call TRBJ2-1; 8 positions match TRBD2. V lost 4 bases, J lost 3 bases, and 11 bases stayed unmatched. The CDR3 is 17 residues long. Germline CDR1 and CDR2: LGHNA and YSLEER. Here the CDR3 DNA reads TGCGCCAGCAGCCTCCTGACTGGAGCGGGAGACTACAATGAGCAGTTCTTC. Translating gives CASSLLTGAGDYNEQFF.

This clonotype was counted only a few times. V usage is TRBV6-1 and J usage is TRBJ1-5, with no clear D. CDR3 length equals 15 residues. Germline-derived CDR1 and CDR2 are MNHNS and SASEGT. Trimming pared 4 bases from V and 5 bases from J, leaving 15 bases between. The DNA of the CDR3 is TGTGCCAGCAGTGCGGAGACACGGATAGATCAGCCCCAGCATTTT. The encoded protein is CASSAETRIDQPQHF.

This clonotype was observed a few times. The V gene is TRBV5-4, the J gene TRBJ1-6; no firm D call. Trimming shortened V by 3 bases and J by 0 bases, and 19 bases separated the two germline ends. Germline lookup yields CDR1 SGHNT and CDR2 YYREEE (reference sequence). This CDR3 has 19 residues. CDR3 sequence: CASSWNPGRLLSYNSPLHF. CDR3 nucleotide sequence: TGTGCCAGCAGCTGGAACCCCGGGCGTCTCCTCTCCTATAATTCACCCCTCCACTTT.